These 27 T cell receptor beta chains share one sample of origin, sequenced in a study of T-cell reconstitution after alpha-beta-depleted transplantation in children. The TCRbeta library was prepared with unique molecular identifiers. From the PCR reads, TCRdb called clonotypes with MiXCR, one entry per CDR3 protein. The sample lists a few hundred thousand distinct CDR3 sequences, about 7% occurring once. The sequenced sample was PBMCs, obtained before TCRalphabeta/CD19-depleted stem cell transplant. Every receptor here comes from a boy aged 2 to 10 with acute lymphoblastic leukemia, due to receive a stem cell transplant.

This clonotype has just a few counts. This chain connects TRBV5-1 to TRBJ2-3, with TRBD2 matching over 10 bases. Germline trimming cut 10 bases from V and 4 bases from J; bases unmatched to any gene: 24. This CDR3 contains 19 residues. CDR1 is SGHRS and CDR2 is YFSETQ in the germline V gene. The CDR3 region is CAGFPPQAGGPGPADTQYF. The CDR3 bases are TGCGCCGGATTCCCCCCCCAAGCGGGGGGGCCGGGTCCGGCAGATACGCAGTATTTT.

This clonotype has a count of ten or more. V is TRBV20-1 and J is TRBJ1-6, with TRBD1 as a possible D gene (6 bases). CDR3 length: 15 residues. V lost 3 bases and J lost 4, with 13 bases in between. The germline V gene encodes CDR1 DFQATT and CDR2 SNEGSKA (reference sequence). CDR3 nucleotide sequence: TGCAGTGCTAGCGTAACAGGGTTTTATAATTCACCCCTCCACTTT. Residues: CSASVTGFYNSPLHF.

The gene calls are TRBV19 and TRBJ1-2; maybe TRBD1 (6 bases). Between the trimmed V and J ends, which lost 10 bases and 6 bases, there was a span of 15 bases. Germline V CDR1 and CDR2: LNHDA, SQIVND (reference sequence). The length of the CDR3 is 12 residues. The DNA of the CDR3 is TGTGCCACCCACCGGGGGGCGGATGGCTACACCTTC. Translated: CATHRGADGYTF.

This clonotype occurred many times. The genes are TRBV5-1 and TRBJ2-3; 10 nucleotides agree with TRBD1. V shed 0 bases, J shed 5 bases, and the junction held 6 bases outside the gene matches. CDR3 size: 16 residues. CDR1 and CDR2 (germline): SGHRS, YFSETQ. This CDR3 is CASSLATRDRGDTQYF. The CDR3 DNA is TGCGCCAGCAGCTTGGCGACCCGGGACAGGGGAGATACGCAGTATTTT.

In this sample, this clonotype turned up many times. The gene calls are TRBV29-1 and TRBJ2-7; 7 nucleotides align to TRBD1. The CDR3 runs 11 residues. The V segment lost 7 bases and the J segment 2 bases; nucleotides outside the gene matches: 2. Germline V gives CDR1 SQVTM, CDR2 ANQGSEA. The CDR3 DNA is TGCAGCGCCGGACAGGCCTACGAGCAGTACTTC. It yields the protein CSAGQAYEQYF.

This chain links TRBV12-3 or TRBV12-4 with TRBJ1-2; 7 positions agree with TRBD1. The trim removed 6 bases at V and 2 bases at J, leaving 6 bases unmatched. The CDR3 extends over 14 amino acids. The DNA for the CDR3 is TGTGCCAGCAGGGAGGGACAGATCAACTATGGCTACACCTTC. Protein sequence: CASREGQINYGYTF.

This clonotype was observed a few times. The chain recombines TRBV20-1 with TRBJ1-1; D remains unclear. Trimming pared 2 bases from V and 7 bases from J, leaving 20 bases between. CDR1 and CDR2 (germline): DFQATT, SNEGSKA (reference sequence). This CDR3 has 15 residues. CDR3 bases: TGCAGTGCTAGACGAAGGACCCCACCAGACGATGAAGCTTTCTTT. The encoded protein is CSARRRTPPDDEAFF.

This clonotype was detected ten times or more. This chain connects TRBV7-9 to TRBJ1-2, with 7 bases identical to TRBD1. Trimming at V came to 5 bases and at J to 3 bases, leaving 6 bases not matched to a gene. Germline V gene sequence: CDR1 SEHNR, CDR2 FQNEAQ (reference sequence). The CDR3 has 14 residues. CDR3 loop: CASSPGQSHYGYTF. CDR3 in DNA: TGTGCCAGCAGCCCGGGACAGAGTCACTATGGCTACACCTTC.

The sample holds many counts of this clonotype. This chain uses TRBV4-1 with TRBJ2-1, with D maybe TRBD1 (6 bases). This CDR3 comprises 15 residues. Germline V gene lookup returns CDR1 MGHRA and CDR2 YSYEKL. The V end was cut by 1 base, the J end by 8 bases, with 15 bases between. CDR3 nucleotide sequence: TGCGCCAGCAGCCAAGTACAGGGTGGTGGGGATGAGCAGTTCTTC. It codes for CASSQVQGGGDEQFF.

This clonotype was found a few times. The V and J genes are TRBV29-1 and TRBJ2-1; 10 nucleotides match TRBD2. Germline V gene lookup returns CDR1 SQVTM and CDR2 ANQGSEA. The CDR3 is 16 residues long. Germline trimming cut 4 bases from V and 0 bases from J; bases unmatched to any gene: 6. The CDR3 is CSVGGLADHSYNEQFF. In DNA form, the CDR3 reads TGCAGCGTTGGAGGACTAGCGGACCACTCCTACAATGAGCAGTTCTTC.

This clonotype was detected many times. V usage is TRBV28 and J usage is TRBJ1-2; TRBD1 matches 9 bases. The CDR3 is made up of 18 amino acids. The germline V gene encodes CDR1 MDHEN and CDR2 SYDVKM. V was pared by 5 bases and J by 0 bases, with 13 bases of the junction left unmatched. CDR3 in DNA: TGTGCCAGCAGTCTACCACCGGGACAGGGCATAGCTAACTATGGCTACACCTTC. Translating it yields CASSLPPGQGIANYGYTF.

This clonotype was seen repeatedly, ten times or more. The V and J genes are TRBV7-8 and TRBJ1-5; D gene unclear. Per the germline V gene, CDR1 is SGHVS and CDR2 is FQNEAQ. Trimming removed 2 bases from V and 3 bases from J, with 5 bases in between. CDR3 length equals 13 residues. The CDR3 DNA reads TGTGCCAGCAGCTTACAGAACAATCAGCCCCAGCATTTT. Residues: CASSLQNNQPQHF.

This clonotype was seen at least ten times. The chain joins TRBV5-5 to TRBJ2-7, with 7 bases lining up with TRBD1. The junction had 14 bases not matched to a gene; V was cut back by 3 bases and J by 11 bases. Germline V gene sequence: CDR1 SGHKS, CDR2 YYEKEE (reference sequence). The CDR3 contains 14 residues. The chain's CDR3 is CASSSEGGRLLEYF. CDR3 in DNA: TGTGCCAGCAGCTCAGAAGGGGGCAGGTTGTTGGAGTACTTC.

This clonotype was observed many times. This chain joins TRBV4-2 and TRBJ2-1; 13 positions match TRBD2. V shed 4 bases and J 1 base; nucleotides not matched to a gene: 13. The germline CDR1 and CDR2 sequences are LGHNA and YNFKEQ. CDR3 length: 20 residues. CDR3 nucleotide sequence: TGTGCCAGCAGCCCTCTATCCGGGACTAGCGGGAAAGGGTCCTACAATGAGCAGTTCTTC. Translation: CASSPLSGTSGKGSYNEQFF.

This clonotype was seen more than once but under ten times. V and J are TRBV3-1 and TRBJ2-1; TRBD2 agrees at 9 bases. The CDR3 runs 15 residues. Germline lookup yields CDR1 LGHDT and CDR2 YNNKEL (reference sequence). V gave up 0 bases and J gave up 9 bases; unmatched junction bases: 6. The CDR3 nucleotides read TGTGCCAGCAGCCAAGACGTAGCGGGAGAATTTGAGCAGTTCTTC. Translation: CASSQDVAGEFEQFF.

This clonotype was detected many times. This chain links TRBV28 with TRBJ2-7; tentative D call: TRBD2 (7 bases). The CDR3 covers 16 residues. Germline V gives CDR1 MDHEN, CDR2 SYDVKM. The V end was cut by 7 bases, the J end by 3 bases, with 22 bases between. The CDR3 here is CASTPWGGPPDYEQYF. DNA of the CDR3: TGTGCCAGCACCCCATGGGGGGGCCCTCCTGACTACGAGCAGTACTTC.

This chain links TRBV15 with TRBJ2-7; a possible D gene is TRBD1 (5 bases). Per germline, CDR1 LNHNV and CDR2 YYDKDF (reference sequence). The CDR3 loop spans 14 amino acids. Trimming pared 2 bases from V and 2 bases from J, leaving 10 bases between. This CDR3 is CATSRWTSTYEQYF. CDR3 coding DNA: TGTGCCACCAGCAGATGGACAAGCACCTACGAGCAGTACTTC.

The chain couples TRBV28 to TRBJ2-1; 7 bases are shared with TRBD1. The ends lost 6 bases at V and 3 bases at J; junction bases unmatched: 11. Per germline, CDR1 MDHEN and CDR2 SYDVKM. The CDR3 runs to 16 residues. The CDR3 DNA is TGTGCCAGCAGCCAGGAGACAGGGCCTTTCTACAATGAGCAGTTCTTC. It yields the protein CASSQETGPFYNEQFF.

The table lists this clonotype with a few counts. The chain recombines TRBV6-2 or TRBV6-3 with TRBJ1-2; 7 bases are a match to TRBD1. The CDR3 is made up of 16 amino acids. After removal of 5 bases from V and 6 bases from J, the junction contained 15 bases not matched to a gene. Looked up from germline, CDR1 is MNHEY and CDR2 is SVGEGT. The CDR3 DNA reads as TGTGCCAGCAGTCATCTCCGGGACAGCCTACGCCATGGCTACACCTTC. This codes for CASSHLRDSLRHGYTF.

This clonotype was observed at least ten times. The chain has TRBV28 and TRBJ2-7; TRBD2 matches 10 bases. In germline, CDR1 is MDHEN, CDR2 SYDVKM. The CDR3 consists of 17 residues. The trim removed 2 bases at V and 5 bases at J, leaving 12 bases unmatched. The DNA for the CDR3 is TGTGCCAGCAGTTTAGTCCCGGGACTAGCGATAGGCGACGAGCAGTACTTC. Translating it yields CASSLVPGLAIGDEQYF.

This clonotype was counted a few times. V and J are TRBV7-6 and TRBJ2-4, with 9 bases matching TRBD2. The CDR3 is 18 residues long. V lost 5 bases to trimming and J lost 7 bases; unmatched junction nucleotides: 18. Germline CDR1 SGHVS, CDR2 FNYEAQ. CDR3 bases: TGTGCCAGCAGCGATGTCGTGGGCGGGGGGGCCGCAGGGAACATTCAGTACTTC. Translated, it gives CASSDVVGGGAAGNIQYF.

This clonotype was counted at least ten times. The rearrangement joins TRBV29-1 to TRBJ1-5; possibly TRBD1 for D (6 bases). Germline V lookup: CDR1 SQVTM, CDR2 ANQGSEA. The CDR3 is 13 residues long. Trimming took off 5 bases at V and 7 bases at J, with 15 bases between the two ends. CDR3: CSVLTGLGQPQHF. In DNA, the CDR3 is TGCAGCGTTCTAACAGGGTTGGGACAGCCCCAGCATTTT. The variable domain in full, with the rest retrieved from reference TRBV29-1 and TRBJ1-5, is SAVISQKPSRDICQRGTSLTIQCQVDSQVTMMFWYRQQPGQSLTLIATANQGSEATYESGFVIDKFPISRPNLTFSTLTVSNMSPEDSSIYLCSVLTGLGQPQHFGDGTRLSIL.

This clonotype was seen repeatedly, ten times or more. The chain joins TRBV10-3 to TRBJ2-7; 8 bases align to TRBD1. CDR1 and CDR2 (germline): ENHRY, SYGVKD. The CDR3 runs 13 residues. Unmatched junction bases numbered 5, after V lost 10 bases and J lost 0 bases. CDR3 bases: TGTGCCACAGGACAGGGCAGCTCCTACGAGCAGTACTTC. Translation: CATGQGSSYEQYF.

This clonotype occurred many times. The chain couples TRBV6-6 to TRBJ1-1; tentatively, D is TRBD1 (5 bases). Germline CDR1 and CDR2: MNHNY and SVGAGI (reference sequence). V was cut by 6 bases and J by 11 bases, with 19 bases left in between. The CDR3 totals 13 residues. The CDR3 nucleotides are TGTGCCAGCAGGGGGACTTTCGGGAGTGGGGCTTTCTTT. Protein: CASRGTFGSGAFF.

This clonotype was found a few times. V is TRBV28 and J is TRBJ2-7; D might be TRBD2 (6 bases). Germline CDR1 reads MDHEN; CDR2 reads SYDVKM. Trimming took 6 bases from V and 2 from J, leaving 14 bases between them. The CDR3 spans 14 residues. The CDR3 here is CASRTGTVTYEQYF. The CDR3 DNA reads TGTGCCAGCAGAACCGGGACTGTGACCTACGAGCAGTACTTC.

This clonotype was observed at least ten times. This chain connects TRBV20-1 to TRBJ2-7, with no clear D. The CDR3 is 14 residues long. V lost 0 bases and J 2 bases, leaving 11 bases between the germline ends. Germline V CDR1 and CDR2: DFQATT, SNEGSKA (reference sequence). CDR3 loop: CSAREGDTTYEQYF. Written as DNA, the CDR3 is TGCAGTGCTAGAGAGGGTGACACAACCTACGAGCAGTACTTC.

This clonotype was recorded a few times. The chain joins TRBV20-1 to TRBJ2-7; a possible D gene is TRBD2 (5 bases). The CDR3 contains 12 residues. Trimming stripped 6 bases from V and 3 bases from J, with 12 bases between. CDR1 DFQATT and CDR2 SNEGSKA come from the germline V gene (reference sequence). CDR3 nucleotides: TGCAGTGCGCCTACCGGGGACTACGAGCAGTACTTC. This codes for CSAPTGDYEQYF.